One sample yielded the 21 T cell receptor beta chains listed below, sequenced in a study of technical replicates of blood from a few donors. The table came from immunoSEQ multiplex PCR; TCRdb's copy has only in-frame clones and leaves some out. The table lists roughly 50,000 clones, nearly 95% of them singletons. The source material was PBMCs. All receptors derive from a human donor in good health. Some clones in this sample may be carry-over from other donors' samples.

CDR3 sequence (DNA): TGTGCCACCGCTCCAGGGGAAGAGACCCAGTACTTC. Its protein is CATAPGEETQYF. The chain carries TRBV15 and TRBJ2-5; D might be TRBD1 (6 bases). Trimming took 8 bases from V and 3 from J, leaving 10 bases between them. Germline CDR1 and CDR2: LNHNV and YYDKDF (reference sequence). The CDR3 length is 12 residues. The full variable domain, its missing parts supplied by reference TRBV15 and TRBJ2-5, is DAMVIQNPRYQVTQFGKPVTLSCSQTLNHNVMYWYQQKSSQAPKLLFHYYDKDFNNEADTPDNFQSRRPNTSFCFLDIRSPGLGDTAMYLCATAPGEETQYFGPGTRLLVL.

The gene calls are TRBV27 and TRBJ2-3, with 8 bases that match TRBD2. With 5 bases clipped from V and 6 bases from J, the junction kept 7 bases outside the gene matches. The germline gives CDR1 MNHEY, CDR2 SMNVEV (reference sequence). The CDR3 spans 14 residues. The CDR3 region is CASSARGGLDTQYF. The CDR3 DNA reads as TGTGCCAGCAGTGCTCGGGGGGGCCTGGATACGCAGTATTTT.

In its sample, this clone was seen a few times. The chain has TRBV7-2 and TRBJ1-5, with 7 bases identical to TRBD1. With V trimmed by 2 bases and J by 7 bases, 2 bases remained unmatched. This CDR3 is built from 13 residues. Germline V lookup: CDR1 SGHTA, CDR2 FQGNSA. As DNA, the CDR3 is TGTGCCAGCAGCTTAAGGGGGCAGCAGCCCCAGCATTTT. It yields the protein CASSLRGQQPQHF.

CDR3 loop: CASSPGGYDGYTF. CDR3 coding DNA: TGCGCCAGCAGCCCGGGGGGGTATGATGGCTACACCTTC. The chain combines TRBV4-1 with TRBJ1-2; weak D call: TRBD1 (5 bases). The length of the CDR3 is 13 residues. Trimming removed 4 bases at V and 6 bases at J, with 12 bases between. Germline lookup yields CDR1 MGHRA and CDR2 YSYEKL.

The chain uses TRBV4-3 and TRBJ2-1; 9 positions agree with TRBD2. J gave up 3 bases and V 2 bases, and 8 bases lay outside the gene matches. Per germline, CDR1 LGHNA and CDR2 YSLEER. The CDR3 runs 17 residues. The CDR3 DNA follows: TGCGCCAGCAGCCAATACCGCTCTAGCGGGGTCTACAATGAGCAGTTCTTC. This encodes CASSQYRSSGVYNEQFF.

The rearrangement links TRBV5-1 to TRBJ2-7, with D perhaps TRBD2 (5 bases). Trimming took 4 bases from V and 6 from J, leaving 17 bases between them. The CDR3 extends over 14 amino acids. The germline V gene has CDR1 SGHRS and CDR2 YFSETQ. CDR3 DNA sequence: TGCGCCAGCAGCGTGTGGGCGGGTGGGCTCGAGCAGTACTTC. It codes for CASSVWAGGLEQYF.

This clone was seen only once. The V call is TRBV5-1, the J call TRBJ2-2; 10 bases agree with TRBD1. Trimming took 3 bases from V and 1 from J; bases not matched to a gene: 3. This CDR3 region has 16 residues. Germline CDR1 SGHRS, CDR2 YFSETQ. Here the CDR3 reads CASSSGQGVNTGELFF. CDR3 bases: TGCGCCAGCAGCTCTGGACAGGGGGTGAACACCGGGGAGCTGTTTTTT. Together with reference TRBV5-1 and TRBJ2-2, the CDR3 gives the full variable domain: KAGVTQTPRYLIKTRGQQVTLSCSPISGHRSVSWYQQTPGQGLQFLFEYFSETQRNKGNFPGRFSGRQFSNSRSEMNVSTLELGDSALYLCASSSGQGVNTGELFFGEGSRLTVL.

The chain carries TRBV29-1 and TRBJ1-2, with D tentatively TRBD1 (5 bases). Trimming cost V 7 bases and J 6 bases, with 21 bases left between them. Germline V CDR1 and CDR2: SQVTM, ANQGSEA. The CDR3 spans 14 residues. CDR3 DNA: TGCAGCGGGGGATCGGTAGGGCAGGGAAATGGCTACACCTTC. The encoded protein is CSGGSVGQGNGYTF.

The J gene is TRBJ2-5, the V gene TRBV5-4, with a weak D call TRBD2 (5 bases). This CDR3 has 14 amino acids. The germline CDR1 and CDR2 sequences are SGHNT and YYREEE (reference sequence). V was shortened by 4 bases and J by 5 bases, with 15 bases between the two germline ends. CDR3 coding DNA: TGTGCCAGCAGCGAACACACCAAGCGGGAGACCCAGTACTTC. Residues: CASSEHTKRETQYF.

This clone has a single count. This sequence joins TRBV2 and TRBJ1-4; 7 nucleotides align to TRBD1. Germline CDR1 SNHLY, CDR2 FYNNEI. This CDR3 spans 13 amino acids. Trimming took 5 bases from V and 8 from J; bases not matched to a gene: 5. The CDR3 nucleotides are TGTGCCAGCAGTACAGGGGATGGCGAAAAACTGTTTTTT. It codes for CASSTGDGEKLFF.

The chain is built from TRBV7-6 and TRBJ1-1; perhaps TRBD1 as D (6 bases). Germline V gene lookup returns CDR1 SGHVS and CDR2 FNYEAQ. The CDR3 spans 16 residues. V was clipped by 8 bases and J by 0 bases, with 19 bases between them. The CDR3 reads CASSDSRVTLNTEAFF. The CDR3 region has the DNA TGTGCCAGCTCGGACAGTCGAGTAACCTTGAACACTGAAGCTTTCTTT.

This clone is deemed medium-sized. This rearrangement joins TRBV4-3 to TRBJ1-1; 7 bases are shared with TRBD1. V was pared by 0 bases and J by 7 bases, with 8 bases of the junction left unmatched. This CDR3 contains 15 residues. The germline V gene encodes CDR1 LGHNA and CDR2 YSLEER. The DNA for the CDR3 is TGCGCCAGCAGCCAAGATCGCGCGGCAGGGGGTGAAGCTTTCTTT. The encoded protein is CASSQDRAAGGEAFF.

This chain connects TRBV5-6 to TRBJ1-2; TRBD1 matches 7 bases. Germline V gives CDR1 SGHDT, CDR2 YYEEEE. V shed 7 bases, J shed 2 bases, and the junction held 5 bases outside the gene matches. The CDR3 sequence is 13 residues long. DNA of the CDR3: TGTGCCAGCGGAAGACAGGGCAACTATGGCTACACCTTC. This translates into CASGRQGNYGYTF.

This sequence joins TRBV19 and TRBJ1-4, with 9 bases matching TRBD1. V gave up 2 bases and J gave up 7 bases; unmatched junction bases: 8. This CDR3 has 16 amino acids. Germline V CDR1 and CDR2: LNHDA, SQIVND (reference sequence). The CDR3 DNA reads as TGTGCCAGTAGTATACCATCCGGGACAGGGTTTGAAAAACTGTTTTTT. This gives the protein CASSIPSGTGFEKLFF. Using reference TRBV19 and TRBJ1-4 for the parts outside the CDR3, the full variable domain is DGGITQSPKYLFRKEGQNVTLSCEQNLNHDAMYWYRQDPGQGLRLIYYSQIVNDFQKGDIAEGYSVSREKKESFPLTVTSAQKNPTAFYLCASSIPSGTGFEKLFFGSGTQLSVL.

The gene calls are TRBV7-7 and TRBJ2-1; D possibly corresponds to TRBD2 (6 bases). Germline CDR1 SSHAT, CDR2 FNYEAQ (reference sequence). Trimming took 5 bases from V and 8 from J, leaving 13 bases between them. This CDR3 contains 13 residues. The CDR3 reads CASSRGTRYEQFF. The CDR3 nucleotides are TGTGCCAGCAGCCGCGGGACCCGGTATGAGCAGTTCTTC.

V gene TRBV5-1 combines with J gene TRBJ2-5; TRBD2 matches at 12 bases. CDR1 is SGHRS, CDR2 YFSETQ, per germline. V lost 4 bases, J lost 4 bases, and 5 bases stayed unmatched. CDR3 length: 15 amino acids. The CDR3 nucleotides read TGCGCCAGCAGCCCATCTAGCGGGAGGGGAGAGACCCAGTACTTC. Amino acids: CASSPSSGRGETQYF.

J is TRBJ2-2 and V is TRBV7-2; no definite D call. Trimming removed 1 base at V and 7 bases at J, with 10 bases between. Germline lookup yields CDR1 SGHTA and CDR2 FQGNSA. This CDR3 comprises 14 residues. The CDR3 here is CASSLDYRYGELFF. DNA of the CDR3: TGTGCCAGCAGCTTAGATTACCGGTACGGGGAGCTGTTTTTT. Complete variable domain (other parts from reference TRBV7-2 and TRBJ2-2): GAGVSQSPSNKVTEKGKDVELRCDPISGHTALYWYRQSLGQGLEFLIYFQGNSAPDKSGLPSDRFSAERTGGSVSTLTIQRTQQEDSAVYLCASSLDYRYGELFFGEGSRLTVL.

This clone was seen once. The CDR3 DNA sequence: TGTGCCAGCAGCTTAGGATCCGGGCAGCCCCAGCATTTT. Translating it yields CASSLGSGQPQHF. The chain recombines TRBV11-2 with TRBJ1-5; D remains ambiguous. V shed 1 base and J shed 7 bases, with 8 bases lying between them. This CDR3 is built from 13 residues. Germline V gene data show CDR1 as SGHAT and CDR2 as FQNNGV. Full variable domain (outside the CDR3, taken from reference TRBV11-2 and TRBJ1-5): EAGVAQSPRYKIIEKRQSVAFWCNPISGHATLYWYQQILGQGPKLLIQFQNNGVVDDSQLPKDRFSAERLKGVDSTLKIQPAKLEDSAVYLCASSLGSGQPQHFGDGTRLSIL.

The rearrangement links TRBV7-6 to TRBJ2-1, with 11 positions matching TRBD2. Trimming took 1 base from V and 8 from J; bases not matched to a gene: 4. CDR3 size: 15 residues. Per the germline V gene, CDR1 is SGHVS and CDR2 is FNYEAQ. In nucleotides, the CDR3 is TGTGCCAGCAGCTTAGTGTATAGCGGGAGGGATGAGCAGTTCTTC. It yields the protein CASSLVYSGRDEQFF. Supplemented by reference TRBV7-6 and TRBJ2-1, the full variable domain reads GAGVSQSPRYKVTKRGQDVALRCDPISGHVSLYWYRQALGQGPEFLTYFNYEAQQDKSGLPNDRFSAERPEGSISTLTIQRTEQRDSAMYRCASSLVYSGRDEQFFGPGTRLTVL.

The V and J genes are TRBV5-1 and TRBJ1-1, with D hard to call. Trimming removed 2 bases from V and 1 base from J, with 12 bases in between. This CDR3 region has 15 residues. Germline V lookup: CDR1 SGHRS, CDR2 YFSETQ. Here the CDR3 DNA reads TGCGCCAGCAGCTTCGGGGTTTCTGGGAACACTGAAGCTTTCTTT. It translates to CASSFGVSGNTEAFF. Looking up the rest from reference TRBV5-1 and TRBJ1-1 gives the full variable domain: KAGVTQTPRYLIKTRGQQVTLSCSPISGHRSVSWYQQTPGQGLQFLFEYFSETQRNKGNFPGRFSGRQFSNSRSEMNVSTLELGDSALYLCASSFGVSGNTEAFFGQGTRLTVV.

The chain's CDR3 is CASSVDRHQWGYTF. CDR3 in DNA: TGTGCCAGCAGTGTCGACAGGCACCAATGGGGCTACACCTTC. V and J are TRBV2 and TRBJ1-2, with a tentative D call TRBD1 (6 bases). Germline loops: CDR1 SNHLY, CDR2 FYNNEI. CDR3 length equals 14 residues. V lost 4 bases, J lost 8 bases, and 17 bases lay in between.